Below, 8 T cell receptor beta chains from the same sample are listed, as sequenced in a study of regulatory T cells in long-lasting Graves disease. Time point meaning: newly diagnosed GD, antithyroid drugs for less than 3 months. The TCR library was prepared using RNA isolated from PBMCs. Arm-PCR of CDR3 regions and iRepertoire HTBI primers were used to build TCR beta libraries. In TCRdb, the multiplex PCR reads were re-called with MiXCR into one record per CDR3 protein. The sample has 200,000 to 250,000 distinct CDR3 sequences, 20% seen once. The sequences come from peripheral blood mononuclear cells (PBMCs), collected at new diagnosis, from a patient treated with antithyroid drugs. These TCRs come from a female donor with Graves disease.

This clonotype occurred many times. The rearrangement joins TRBV28 to TRBJ1-6; no clear D. The germline V gene has CDR1 MDHEN and CDR2 SYDVKM. Trimming removed 6 bases at V and 0 bases at J, with 12 bases between. The CDR3 consists of 16 residues. CDR3 coding DNA: TGTGCCAGCAGCCCCTCACAGAGCTCCTATAATTCACCCCTCCACTTT. Translation gives CASSPSQSSYNSPLHF.

This clonotype was recorded at least ten times. The chain couples TRBV7-9 to TRBJ2-5, with 8 bases identical to TRBD2. In germline, CDR1 is SEHNR, CDR2 FQNEAQ (reference sequence). The CDR3 has 15 amino acids. V trimming: 5 bases; J trimming: 4 bases; junction bases outside the gene matches: 9. The CDR3 DNA reads as TGTGCCAGCAGCCATTTAACGGGGGGGGGAGAGACCCAGTACTTC. Translation gives CASSHLTGGGETQYF.

This clonotype has ten or more counts. The V and J genes are TRBV20-1 and TRBJ1-5; perhaps TRBD1 as D (6 bases). Germline V gives CDR1 DFQATT, CDR2 SNEGSKA (reference sequence). The length of the CDR3 is 15 residues. Trimming took 5 bases from V and 7 from J, leaving 21 bases between them. CDR3 sequence reads: CSAADSYQLSQPQHF. The CDR3 DNA follows: TGCAGTGCTGCGGACAGTTACCAACTATCGCAGCCCCAGCATTTT.

A remark on this clonotype: A much larger clone differs from this one at a single base, so this may be a read error. CDR3 sequence (DNA): TGTGCCAGCAAGGTAGGGGACACCTCCTACGAGCAGTTCTTC. It specifies CASKVGDTSYEQFF. The chain combines TRBV6-1 with TRBJ2-1; D is perhaps TRBD1 (6 bases). The germline CDR1 and CDR2 sequences are MNHNS and SASEGT. CDR3 length: 14 residues. The V end was cut by 7 bases, the J end by 10 bases, with 20 bases between.

This clonotype was recorded at least ten times. The J gene is TRBJ2-5, the V gene TRBV20-1; 7 bases map to TRBD2. The germline gives CDR1 DFQATT, CDR2 SNEGSKA (reference sequence). There are 13 residues in the CDR3. Trimming took 6 bases from V and 3 from J; bases not matched to a gene: 7. The CDR3 protein is CSAMGGPKETQYF. CDR3 bases: TGCAGTGCGATGGGAGGGCCGAAAGAGACCCAGTACTTC.

This rearrangement joins TRBV4-1 to TRBJ1-4; 9 bases are a match to TRBD1. In germline, CDR1 is MGHRA, CDR2 YSYEKL. This CDR3 has 15 residues. V gave up 6 bases and J gave up 8 bases; unmatched junction bases: 10. CDR3 sequence (DNA): TGCGCCAGCAGACCTCCGGGACAGGGAAGGGAAAAACTGTTTTTT. It translates to CASRPPGQGREKLFF.

This clonotype was seen repeatedly, ten times or more. The chain combines TRBV7-9 with TRBJ2-7; tentatively, D is TRBD1 or TRBD2 (5 bases each). Germline V CDR1 and CDR2: SEHNR, FQNEAQ (reference sequence). There are 14 residues in the CDR3. The germline V and J ends were trimmed by 4 bases and 0 bases, with 10 bases remaining between them. CDR3 protein: CASSSEGRSYEQYF. The CDR3 DNA sequence: TGTGCCAGCAGCTCTGAGGGACGCTCCTACGAGCAGTACTTC. The full variable domain, with the rest looked up from reference TRBV7-9 and TRBJ2-7, is DTGVSQNPRHKITKRGQNVTFRCDPISEHNRLYWYRQTLGQGPEFLTYFQNEAQLEKSRLLSDRFSAERPKGSFSTLEIQRTEQGDSAMYLCASSSEGRSYEQYFGPGTRLTVT.

This chain links TRBV13 with TRBJ2-1; D tentatively fits TRBD1 or TRBD2 (5 bases each). The CDR3 contains 16 residues. The germline V gene encodes CDR1 PRHDT and CDR2 FYEKMQ (reference sequence). The V end was cut by 7 bases, the J end by 0 bases, with 16 bases between. The CDR3 is CASTSQGGFSYNEQFF. CDR3 DNA sequence: TGTGCCAGCACATCTCAGGGCGGGTTCTCCTACAATGAGCAGTTCTTC.